This T cell receptor (beta chain) comes out of a study of OX40 agonist ivuxolimab in advanced cancers. About the research overall: Across the patients, intravenous ivuxolimab was delivered every 2 weeks at 0.01 to 10 mg/kg.

Profiled with immunoSEQ multiplex PCR; TCRdb holds only in-frame clones, not every one. The data show 14,000 to 15,000 clones, around four fifths seen once. With V trimmed by 3 bases and J by 6 bases, 20 bases remained unmatched. The CDR3 has 19 amino acids. Germline V lookup: CDR1 SGDLS, CDR2 YYNGEE. The sample consisted of CD4+ or CD8+ T cells sorted from blood, taken in a trial of the OX40 agonist ivuxolimab. The rearrangement joins TRBV9 to TRBJ2-3, with 9 positions matching TRBD2. The receptor comes from an adult with an advanced solid tumor such as melanoma, head and neck, liver or kidney cancer. As DNA, the CDR3 is TGTGCCAGCAGCGCCAGTCATACTTTAGCGGGAGAGGGCTGGGATACGCAGTATTTT. Translated, it gives CASSASHTLAGEGWDTQYF.